This TCR beta chain is from a study of beta chain features in type 1 diabetes. On this clone itself: Its specificity is not known.

Investigators reverse transcribed all isolated RNA, so they sequenced expressed TCRB transcripts. The table came from immunoSEQ multiplex PCR; TCRdb's copy has only in-frame clones and leaves some out. The sample contains roughly 350,000 clones, over 8.5% of which appear only once. Findings and caveats of the study: Type 1 diabetes patients had moderately but significantly shorter TCRB CDR3s in all four CD4+ subsets.

The TCR sequence derives from a man aged 25 to 45 with type 1 diabetes. The source material was central memory CD4+ T cells from blood.

The DNA for the CDR3 is TGTGCCAGCAGCTCTTCGGGGACAGGGGTCTACGAGCAGTACTTC. It codes for CASSSSGTGVYEQYF. The chain is built from TRBV11-2 and TRBJ2-7, with 10 bases matching TRBD1. The ends lost 4 bases at V and 3 bases at J; junction bases unmatched: 6. Per the germline V gene, CDR1 is SGHAT and CDR2 is FQNNGV. This CDR3 has 15 amino acids. The whole variable domain, remainder taken from reference TRBV11-2 and TRBJ2-7, is EAGVAQSPRYKIIEKRQSVAFWCNPISGHATLYWYQQILGQGPKLLIQFQNNGVVDDSQLPKDRFSAERLKGVDSTLKIQPAKLEDSAVYLCASSSSGTGVYEQYFGPGTRLTVT.